This passage covers 16 T cell receptor beta chains from one sample sequenced in a study of blood T cell repertoires in COVID-19. The table came from immunoSEQ multiplex PCR; TCRdb's copy has only in-frame clones and leaves some out. The sample has about 100,000 clones; around 85% are singletons. Source material: peripheral blood. The receptor source for this set is a man in his fifties or sixties with active or convalescent COVID-19.

The chain carries TRBV18 and TRBJ1-4; 7 bases are a match to TRBD1. The CDR3 totals 15 residues. The germline gives CDR1 KGHSH, CDR2 LQKENI. V lost 4 bases and J lost 2; bases outside the gene matches: 4. The chain's CDR3 is CASSQHRGTNEKLFF. DNA of the CDR3: TGTGCCAGCTCACAACACAGGGGCACTAATGAAAAACTGTTTTTT.

This clone occurred once. The V gene is TRBV5-1, the J gene TRBJ1-1, with TRBD1 as a possible D gene (6 bases). Germline V gene data show CDR1 as SGHRS and CDR2 as YFSETQ. V gave up 4 bases and J gave up 7 bases, with 14 bases separating them. The CDR3 totals 13 residues. The CDR3 spells CASSKAGVDEAFF. The CDR3 DNA reads TGCGCCAGCAGCAAGGCAGGGGTCGATGAAGCTTTCTTT.

This chain joins TRBV28 and TRBJ2-6; D is perhaps TRBD2 (5 bases). This CDR3 spans 16 amino acids. Trimming pared 2 bases from V and 1 base from J, leaving 9 bases between. Per the germline V gene, CDR1 is MDHEN and CDR2 is SYDVKM. The CDR3 DNA reads TGTGCCAGCAGTTTAGGAGGCCAGTCTGGGGCCAACGTCCTGACTTTC. Translating it yields CASSLGGQSGANVLTF.

This chain links TRBV29-1 with TRBJ1-3; possible D gene TRBD1, 5 bases. Per the germline V gene, CDR1 is SQVTM and CDR2 is ANQGSEA. CDR3 size: 16 residues. The ends were cut back, 3 bases at V and 4 bases at J, with 19 bases in the middle. The DNA for the CDR3 is TGCAGCGTTGATTCTGGGTCAGGGACTGTCGGAAACACCATATATTTT. As protein: CSVDSGSGTVGNTIYF.

The chain uses TRBV19 and TRBJ2-2, with D possibly being TRBD1 (6 bases). The CDR3 runs 15 residues. Germline V gene data show CDR1 as LNHDA and CDR2 as SQIVND (reference sequence). Trimming stripped 6 bases from V and 6 bases from J, with 17 bases between. Here the CDR3 DNA reads TGTGCCAGTAGCGGGACAACTAGGGCGTCCGGGGAGCTGTTTTTT. This codes for CASSGTTRASGELFF. Full variable domain (rest looked up from reference TRBV19 and TRBJ2-2): DGGITQSPKYLFRKEGQNVTLSCEQNLNHDAMYWYRQDPGQGLRLIYYSQIVNDFQKGDIAEGYSVSREKKESFPLTVTSAQKNPTAFYLCASSGTTRASGELFFGEGSRLTVL.

This clone was seen many times. The V gene is TRBV20-1, the J gene TRBJ1-4; D not certain. CDR3 length equals 11 residues. Germline lookup yields CDR1 DFQATT and CDR2 SNEGSKA (reference sequence). Trimming removed 3 bases from V and 6 bases from J, with 5 bases in between. The CDR3 loop reads CSASFDEKLFF. The CDR3 bases are TGCAGTGCTAGTTTCGATGAAAAACTGTTTTTT.

V gene TRBV23-1 combines with J gene TRBJ2-3; possible D gene TRBD1, 5 bases. TRBV23-1 is an ORF for which the function is uncertain. Trimming took off 4 bases at V and 3 bases at J, with 14 bases between the two ends. The CDR3 consists of 15 residues. The DNA of the CDR3 is TGCGCCAGCAGTCCGTCTGGCAGGGTAACAGATACGCAGTATTTT. Its translation is CASSPSGRVTDTQYF.

The chain has TRBV29-1 and TRBJ2-3; TRBD1 agrees at 7 bases. Germline CDR1 SQVTM, CDR2 ANQGSEA. V shed 6 bases and J 4 bases; nucleotides not matched to a gene: 10. The CDR3 has 14 residues. CDR3 bases: TGCAGCGTAGAGACGGGACAGCGTCCAGATACGCAGTATTTT. Its translation is CSVETGQRPDTQYF.

The rearrangement links TRBV7-6 to TRBJ2-7, with 12 positions matching TRBD2. Per germline, CDR1 SGHVS and CDR2 FNYEAQ. With 1 base clipped from V and 5 bases from J, the junction kept 3 bases outside the gene matches. This CDR3 has 15 residues. This CDR3 is CASSLGLAGDDEQYF. Here the CDR3 DNA reads TGTGCCAGCAGCTTAGGACTAGCGGGAGACGACGAGCAGTACTTC.

The J gene is TRBJ1-2, the V gene TRBV27; D is unclear. The V and J ends lost 2 bases and 5 bases respectively, with 15 bases between them. Per the germline V gene, CDR1 is MNHEY and CDR2 is SMNVEV (reference sequence). The CDR3 spans 15 residues. The CDR3 nucleotides are TGTGCCAGCAGTTTAGTGGATGGTTTCGGGTATGGCTACACCTTC. Amino acids: CASSLVDGFGYGYTF.

The J gene is TRBJ2-7, the V gene TRBV5-1, with TRBD2 as a possible D gene (5 bases). The V end was cut by 1 base, the J end by 5 bases, with 16 bases between. The CDR3 runs 15 residues. Germline CDR1 reads SGHRS; CDR2 reads YFSETQ. The CDR3 spells CASSLSRAVTNEQYF. The DNA of the CDR3 is TGCGCCAGCAGCTTGTCTCGGGCCGTGACTAACGAGCAGTACTTC.

The J gene is TRBJ2-1, the V gene TRBV9; D is unclear. CDR3 length: 13 residues. Trimming took off 0 bases at V and 9 bases at J, with 10 bases between the two ends. The germline gives CDR1 SGDLS, CDR2 YYNGEE. The CDR3 DNA follows: TGTGCCAGCAGCGTAGGCCAGGTGGGTGAGCAGTTCTTC. Translating it yields CASSVGQVGEQFF. The full variable domain, rest sourced from reference TRBV9 and TRBJ2-1, is DSGVTQTPKHLITATGQRVTLRCSPRSGDLSVYWYQQSLDQGLQFLIQYYNGEERAKGNILERFSAQQFPDLHSELNLSSLELGDSALYFCASSVGQVGEQFFGPGTRLTVL.

J is TRBJ2-1 and V is TRBV7-9, with D possibly TRBD1 on 7 matching bases. The CDR3 loop spans 14 amino acids. Per germline, CDR1 SEHNR and CDR2 FQNEAQ (reference sequence). V was cut by 8 bases and J by 4 bases, with 15 bases left in between. The CDR3 loop is CASPGGGGYNEQFF. Here the CDR3 DNA reads TGTGCCAGCCCCGGAGGGGGCGGTTACAATGAGCAGTTCTTC.

V and J are TRBV7-6 and TRBJ2-1, with a possible D match to TRBD2 (6 bases). This CDR3 spans 17 amino acids. Germline CDR1 SGHVS, CDR2 FNYEAQ. V gave up 5 bases and J gave up 4 bases, with 21 bases separating them. CDR3 in amino acids: CASSPESGVAVYNEQFF. The CDR3 coding sequence is TGTGCCAGCAGCCCGGAGTCGGGAGTAGCGGTGTACAATGAGCAGTTCTTC.

The J gene is TRBJ2-7, the V gene TRBV9; perhaps TRBD2 as D (6 bases). There are 14 residues in the CDR3. The V end lost 2 bases, the J end lost 0 bases, and 9 bases lay between the germline ends. The germline V gene encodes CDR1 SGDLS and CDR2 YYNGEE. CDR3 DNA sequence: TGTGCCAGCAGCGTTGGACTACACTCCTACGAGCAGTACTTC. Translation gives CASSVGLHSYEQYF.

This clone was detected only once. The chain has TRBV10-3 and TRBJ1-2; perhaps TRBD1 as D (6 bases). V was pared by 2 bases and J by 5 bases, with 9 bases between. This CDR3 is 13 amino acids long. Germline lookup yields CDR1 ENHRY and CDR2 SYGVKD. The DNA for the CDR3 is TGTGCCATCAGTGAGCTTACAGGGTATGGCTACACCTTC. It specifies CAISELTGYGYTF.